This T cell receptor (beta chain) was sequenced during a study of radiotherapy plus CTLA-4 blockade in lung cancer. Assay: immunoSEQ multiplex PCR; the TCRdb copy retains only in-frame clones and omits some. The sample lists more than 90,000 clones, roughly 80% seen once, with approximately 4.7% in the top ten. The germline V gene encodes CDR1 MNHEY and CDR2 SMNVEV (reference sequence). V was shortened by 6 bases and J by 2 bases, with 20 bases between the two germline ends. The CDR3 has 16 residues. Specimen: peripheral blood, collected from a patient treated with radiotherapy plus ipilimumab. This clonotype was obtained from a human donor with non-small cell lung cancer who had a partial response to radiotherapy plus ipilimumab. The chain uses TRBV27 and TRBJ2-7; D might be TRBD1 (6 bases). CDR3 residues: CASSQGMAGAAYEQYF. CDR3 bases: TGTGCCAGCAGCCAGGGCATGGCAGGGGCAGCCTACGAGCAGTACTTC.